This TCR beta chain was sequenced during a study of immune heterogeneity within non-small cell lung tumors. Whole-study context: Histology included several squamous cell carcinomas, about 11 non-squamous carcinomas and 1 unspecified tumor. Study-wide results and limits: Tumor sites in a patient shared identical dominant CDR3 beta clonotypes and also carried site-unique high-frequency clones. Local tumor mutational burden, with an R of about 0.33, correlated moderately but significantly with local T-cell clonality.

This CDR3 has 14 residues. CDR1 and CDR2 from the germline V gene are LGHNA and YNFKEQ. Trimming pared 1 base from V and 4 bases from J, leaving 10 bases between. Multiplex PCR was performed with 32 V and 13 J primers, and it amplified TCR beta CDR3. Via MiXCR, TCRdb re-called the multiplex PCR reads, giving one row per CDR3 protein. The data hold 15,000 or so distinct CDR3 sequences, with about 30% observed a single time. Template input was genomic DNA from bulk tumor (around 640 ng per sample). Several widely spaced biopsies per primary tumor were taken during surgery. The study enrolled patients with untreated, newly diagnosed non-small cell lung cancer who underwent curative surgery. Patients with newly diagnosed non-small cell lung cancer who underwent surgery with curative intent served as donors. A few counts support this clonotype. Its cognate antigen is unknown.

This clonotype originated in a man aged 35-49 years with non-small cell lung cancer. V gene TRBV4-2 combines with J gene TRBJ1-2; D gene unclear. Sequences were obtained from lung tumor tissue. This chain's CDR3 is CASSQGKGTYGYTF. In DNA, the CDR3 is TGTGCCAGCAGCCAAGGCAAGGGTACCTATGGCTACACCTTC.